This passage covers 11 T cell receptor beta chains from one sample sequenced in a study of cytomegalovirus exposure and HLA in healthy donors. PCR was performed using 60 Vbeta and 13 Jbeta primers. TCRdb's table, derived via immunoSEQ multiplex PCR, lists solely in-frame clones and lacks some. The data hold roughly 290,000 clones, with about four fifths observed a single time. Sequenced material: PBMCs. All receptors come from a girl aged 2 to 10 in good health and CMV-seronegative.

The gene calls are TRBV19 and TRBJ1-1, with a weak D call TRBD1 (5 bases). V gave up 2 bases and J gave up 0 bases, with 10 bases separating them. Germline assignment: CDR1 LNHDA and CDR2 SQIVND (reference sequence). The CDR3 sequence is 15 residues long. The CDR3 coding sequence is TGTGCCAGTAGTATACCGACAGCAATGAACACTGAAGCTTTCTTT. This encodes CASSIPTAMNTEAFF.

The chain employs TRBV5-1 and TRBJ2-1; 9 positions agree with TRBD2. From germline, CDR1 is SGHRS and CDR2 YFSETQ. Trimming cost V 5 bases and J 0 bases; bases outside gene matches: 12. The CDR3 length is 18 residues. CDR3 in amino acids: CASRSRGASGVSYNEQFF. In nucleotides, the CDR3 is TGCGCCAGCAGGTCACGAGGGGCTAGCGGGGTCTCCTACAATGAGCAGTTCTTC.

In its sample, this clone was seen a few times. The chain combines TRBV30 with TRBJ1-6; 7 bases map to TRBD1. V trimming: 0 bases; J trimming: 7 bases; junction bases outside the gene matches: 6. From germline, CDR1 is GTSNPN and CDR2 SVGIG (reference sequence). CDR3 size: 15 residues. The CDR3 DNA reads as TGTGCCTGGAGTGTACGACAGGGAGCGAATTCACCCCTCCACTTT. Protein product: CAWSVRQGANSPLHF.

The chain links TRBV4-1 to TRBJ2-5, with TRBD2 matching over 8 bases. Germline trimming cut 4 bases from V and 5 bases from J; bases unmatched to any gene: 12. The CDR3 extends over 16 amino acids. Germline lookup yields CDR1 MGHRA and CDR2 YSYEKL. CDR3 in amino acids: CASSPTPAGAGETQYF. CDR3 nucleotide sequence: TGCGCCAGCAGCCCAACCCCAGCGGGAGCGGGGGAGACCCAGTACTTC.

The chain employs TRBV21-1 and TRBJ2-5; no DNA check was done on the table's D call, TRBD2. The DNA end is more similar to TRBJ2-7, so the J call may be wrong. TRBV21-1 counts as a pseudogene. CDR3 size: 14 residues. The DNA for the CDR3 is TGTGCCAGCAGCAAGTCGGGGAACTCCTACGAGCAGTACTTC. As protein: CASSKSGNSYEQYF.

V is TRBV29-1 and J is TRBJ1-2, with D maybe TRBD1 (6 bases). This CDR3 spans 12 amino acids. The V gene lost 3 bases and the J gene lost 4 bases, with 9 bases spanning the gap. Germline values: CDR1 SQVTM, CDR2 ANQGSEA. The DNA for the CDR3 is TGCAGCGTTGAGGACAGTTTCTATGGCTACACCTTC. Protein product: CSVEDSFYGYTF.

CDR3 sequence (DNA): TGTGCCAGCACCCTACGCGGGGACCCCACAGATACGCAGTATTTT. Its translation is CASTLRGDPTDTQYF. The chain is built from TRBV6-5 and TRBJ2-3, with D tentatively TRBD2 (6 bases). The CDR3 is 15 amino acids. Germline lookup yields CDR1 MNHEY and CDR2 SVGAGI. Trimming stripped 7 bases from V and 2 bases from J, with 16 bases between.

This chain joins TRBV9 and TRBJ2-2; D possibly corresponds to TRBD2 (5 bases). Germline values: CDR1 SGDLS, CDR2 YYNGEE. There are 15 residues in the CDR3. V was clipped by 3 bases and J by 0 bases, with 9 bases between them. This CDR3 reads CASSAWTSNTGELFF. The DNA of the CDR3 is TGTGCCAGCAGCGCCTGGACTTCGAACACCGGGGAGCTGTTTTTT.

This chain uses TRBV13 with TRBJ2-7; 9 bases map to TRBD1. V shed 4 bases and J 2 bases; nucleotides not matched to a gene: 15. CDR1 is PRHDT and CDR2 is FYEKMQ in the germline V gene (reference sequence). The CDR3 runs to 18 residues. The CDR3 DNA reads as TGTGCCAGCAGCTCAAGTCCGGGACAGGGAGGTCGGGCCTACGAGCAGTACTTC. This gives the protein CASSSSPGQGGRAYEQYF.

V and J are TRBV19 and TRBJ2-2; perhaps TRBD2 as D (5 bases). The CDR3 has 14 amino acids. V was cut by 6 bases and J by 7 bases, with 15 bases left in between. From germline, CDR1 is LNHDA and CDR2 SQIVND (reference sequence). CDR3 bases: TGTGCCAGTAGGATTGGTCTGGCGGGCGGGGAGCTGTTTTTT. This sequence encodes CASRIGLAGGELFF.

This rearrangement joins TRBV13 to TRBJ2-1, with 8 bases that match TRBD2. V shed 11 bases, J shed 4 bases, and the junction held 10 bases outside the gene matches. Germline-derived CDR1 and CDR2 are PRHDT and FYEKMQ (reference sequence). This CDR3 contains 14 residues. CDR3 loop: CAVSHSGGYNEQFF. The CDR3 DNA follows: TGTGCCGTCTCCCACAGCGGGGGTTACAATGAGCAGTTCTTC.